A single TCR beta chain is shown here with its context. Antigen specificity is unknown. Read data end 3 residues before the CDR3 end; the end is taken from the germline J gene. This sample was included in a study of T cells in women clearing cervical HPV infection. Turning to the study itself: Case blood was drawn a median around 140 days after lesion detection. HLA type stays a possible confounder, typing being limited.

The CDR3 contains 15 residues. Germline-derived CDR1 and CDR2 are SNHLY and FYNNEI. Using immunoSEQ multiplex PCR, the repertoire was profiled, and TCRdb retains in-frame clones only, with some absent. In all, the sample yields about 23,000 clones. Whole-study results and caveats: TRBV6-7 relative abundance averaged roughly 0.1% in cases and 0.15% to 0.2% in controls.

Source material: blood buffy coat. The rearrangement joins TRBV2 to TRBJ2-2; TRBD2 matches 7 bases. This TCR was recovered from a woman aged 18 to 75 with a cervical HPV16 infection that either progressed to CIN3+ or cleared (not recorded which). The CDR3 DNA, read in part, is TGTGCCAGCAGCCTAAATTGGGGGGGGAATGAAAAG. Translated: CASSLNWGGNEK. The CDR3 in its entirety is CASSLNWGGNEKLFF. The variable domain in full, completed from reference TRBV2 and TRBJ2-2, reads EPEVTQTPSHQVTQMGQEVILRCVPISNHLYFYWYRQILGQKVEFLVSFYNNEISEKSEIFDDQFSVERPDGSNFTLKIRSTKLEDSAMYFCASSLNWGGNEKLFFGEGSRLTVL.